This T cell receptor (beta chain) was identified during a study of glioma-infiltrating T cells. This clonotype has ten or more counts. TCR alpha and beta CDR3 regions were amplified from RNA using iRepertoire nested multiplex PCR. Each CDR3 protein is one row after TCRdb ran MiXCR on the multiplex PCR reads. The sample has some 190,000 distinct CDR3 sequences, approximately 30% seen once; the top ten hold around 20%. The TCR originated in a human donor with low-grade glioma or glioblastoma, undergoing nonglioma brain surgery, or in good health (not recorded which). Sequencing input: glioma tissue, nonneoplastic brain tissue, or PBMCs (not recorded which).

CDR3 DNA sequence: TGTGCCAGCAGTGATACCAGGGCGGGGAACACTGAAGCTTTCTTT. This gives the protein CASSDTRAGNTEAFF. The genes are TRBV25-1 and TRBJ1-1; weak D call: TRBD1 (5 bases). The CDR3 extends over 15 amino acids. V was shortened by 3 bases and J by 1 base, with 12 bases between the two germline ends. Looked up from germline, CDR1 is MGHDK and CDR2 is SYGVNS.